The 20 T cell receptor beta chains given below trace back to one sample, sequenced in a study of OX40 agonist ivuxolimab in advanced cancers. The protocol was immunoSEQ multiplex PCR, while the TCRdb copy is restricted to in-frame clones and leaves out a portion. Of 50,000 to 65,000 clones detected, roughly 86% appear once; the ten largest clones hold roughly 5%. Source: CD4+ or CD8+ T cells sorted from blood, taken in a trial of the OX40 agonist ivuxolimab. The receptors were gathered from an adult with an advanced solid tumor such as melanoma, head and neck, liver or kidney cancer.

In DNA, the CDR3 is TGTGCCAGCAGCCAAGAATCGGGCACCGGGCGGGCTTTCTTT. Its protein is CASSQESGTGRAFF. The chain links TRBV14 to TRBJ1-1; D remains unclear. In germline, CDR1 is SGHDN, CDR2 FVKESK. The CDR3 is made up of 14 amino acids. Deletions cut 0 bases from V and 11 bases from J, with 16 bases between.

The CDR3 region is CATRDRKYEQYF. The CDR3 coding sequence is TGTGCCACCAGGGACAGAAAATACGAGCAGTACTTC. The chain uses TRBV6-6 and TRBJ2-7, with TRBD1 matching over 7 bases. This CDR3 comprises 12 residues. Germline values: CDR1 MNHNY, CDR2 SVGAGI (reference sequence). With V trimmed by 10 bases and J by 4 bases, 7 bases remained unmatched.

The chain has TRBV7-3 and TRBJ2-3, with TRBD1 matching over 8 bases. The CDR3 covers 15 residues. Germline CDR1 SGHTA, CDR2 FQGTGA. The ends lost 1 base at V and 5 bases at J; junction bases unmatched: 5. CDR3 residues: CASSLRQGAGDTQYF. CDR3 DNA: TGTGCCAGCAGCTTAAGGCAGGGGGCCGGAGATACGCAGTATTTT.

The V and J genes are TRBV2 and TRBJ1-1; TRBD1 matches 7 bases. Germline values: CDR1 SNHLY, CDR2 FYNNEI. Trimming took 5 bases from V and 1 from J; bases not matched to a gene: 7. The CDR3 runs to 15 residues. The CDR3, as DNA: TGTGCCAGCAGTAAGGTCGGACAGGCGAACACTGAAGCTTTCTTT. This encodes CASSKVGQANTEAFF.

The CDR3 bases are TGTGCCAGCAGCTTAGGCGGGGACACCGGGGAGCTGTTTTTT. This translates into CASSLGGDTGELFF. The chain joins TRBV7-9 to TRBJ2-2; perhaps TRBD2 as D (6 bases). Germline-derived CDR1 and CDR2 are SEHNR and FQNEAQ (reference sequence). CDR3 length equals 14 residues. V gave up 1 base and J gave up 3 bases, with 6 bases separating them.

The chain joins TRBV27 to TRBJ2-7, with D unresolved. Germline assignment: CDR1 MNHEY and CDR2 SMNVEV (reference sequence). CDR3 size: 15 residues. With 2 bases removed from V and 2 bases from J, the gap between germline ends came to 13 bases. The CDR3 region is CASSLPARNPYEQYF. As DNA, the CDR3 is TGTGCCAGCAGTTTACCAGCGCGTAACCCCTACGAGCAGTACTTC.

This clone was seen a few times. The chain carries TRBV5-1 and TRBJ1-5; the match to TRBD1 covers 10 bases. The junction had 2 bases not matched to a gene; V was cut back by 2 bases and J by 3 bases. Germline values: CDR1 SGHRS, CDR2 YFSETQ. The CDR3 extends over 15 amino acids. The CDR3 coding sequence is TGCGCCAGCAGCTTAGGGACAGGGGACAATCAGCCCCAGCATTTT. Protein: CASSLGTGDNQPQHF. Full variable domain (remainder filled in from reference TRBV5-1 and TRBJ1-5): KAGVTQTPRYLIKTRGQQVTLSCSPISGHRSVSWYQQTPGQGLQFLFEYFSETQRNKGNFPGRFSGRQFSNSRSEMNVSTLELGDSALYLCASSLGTGDNQPQHFGDGTRLSIL.

The V call is TRBV28, the J call TRBJ1-1; D is unclear. With 7 bases removed from V and 2 bases from J, the gap between germline ends came to 11 bases. Germline-derived CDR1 and CDR2 are MDHEN and SYDVKM. There are 13 residues in the CDR3. CDR3 loop: CASTSVPNTEAFF. The CDR3, as DNA: TGTGCCAGCACCTCAGTGCCCAACACTGAAGCTTTCTTT.

The chain recombines TRBV25-1 with TRBJ1-2; D not resolved. Germline V gene lookup returns CDR1 MGHDK and CDR2 SYGVNS. Trimming removed 6 bases from V and 4 bases from J, with 15 bases in between. CDR3 length: 14 amino acids. The CDR3 DNA reads TGTGCCAGCAGGTCCGATGGCCGTAGCTATGGCTACACCTTC. It yields the protein CASRSDGRSYGYTF.

This clone was recorded only once. The rearrangement uses TRBV15 and TRBJ1-4; a weak D match, TRBD1 (5 bases). Germline CDR1 reads LNHNV; CDR2 reads YYDKDF (reference sequence). This CDR3 is built from 16 residues. V was cut by 0 bases and J by 4 bases, with 12 bases left in between. The CDR3 is CATSRDPMGVNEKLFF. As DNA, the CDR3 is TGTGCCACCAGCAGAGATCCCATGGGGGTTAATGAAAAACTGTTTTTT.

The chain couples TRBV20-1 to TRBJ2-1; 7 bases agree with TRBD1. V gave up 6 bases and J gave up 10 bases; unmatched junction bases: 3. The CDR3 is 10 amino acids. CDR1 DFQATT and CDR2 SNEGSKA come from the germline V gene (reference sequence). The CDR3 coding sequence is TGCAGTGCGCTACAGGGGGAGCAGTTCTTC. Protein: CSALQGEQFF.

The chain is built from TRBV4-3 and TRBJ1-4; D gene ambiguous. Germline V gene lookup returns CDR1 LGHNA and CDR2 YSLEER. V dropped 1 base and J dropped 7 bases, with 28 bases sitting between them. The CDR3 loop spans 20 amino acids. Here the CDR3 DNA reads TGCGCCAGCAGCCAAGCTTTGCCATCGCCTACGGAGGGCAATAGTGAAAAACTGTTTTTT. This encodes CASSQALPSPTEGNSEKLFF.

CDR3 DNA: TGTGCCAGCAGTGACTCGACGGTGGCAGATACGCAGTATTTT. Amino acids: CASSDSTVADTQYF. The chain has TRBV6-4 and TRBJ2-3; the D is unclear. Trimming left V 0 bases short and J 4 bases short, with 8 bases between. CDR3 size: 14 residues. The V gene's germline CDR1 is MRHNA and CDR2 SNTAGT.

V usage is TRBV6-5 and J usage is TRBJ2-7, with D maybe TRBD2 (5 bases). The CDR3 is 14 amino acids. V gave up 4 bases and J gave up 5 bases, with 15 bases separating them. Germline assignment: CDR1 MNHEY and CDR2 SVGAGI. CDR3 sequence (DNA): TGTGCCAGCAGTTCAGGCGGAGGCGTCAACGAGCAGTACTTC. This sequence encodes CASSSGGGVNEQYF.

This clone was picked up one time. V and J are TRBV18 and TRBJ2-6, with TRBD1 matching 9 bases. V lost 3 bases to trimming and J lost 3 bases; unmatched junction nucleotides: 6. This CDR3 spans 17 amino acids. Germline assignment: CDR1 KGHSH and CDR2 LQKENI. The CDR3 DNA is TGTGCCAGCTCACCGGGACAGGGATTTGGTGGGGCCAACGTCCTGACTTTC. Translated: CASSPGQGFGGANVLTF.

The chain links TRBV7-9 to TRBJ2-1, with D hard to call. CDR3 length: 12 residues. Germline V gives CDR1 SEHNR, CDR2 FQNEAQ (reference sequence). The V gene lost 2 bases and the J gene lost 10 bases, with 9 bases spanning the gap. The CDR3 protein is CASSLLNFEQFF. The CDR3 coding sequence is TGTGCCAGCAGCTTACTTAACTTCGAGCAGTTCTTC.

The chain carries TRBV6-5 and TRBJ1-2; 10 positions agree with TRBD1. This CDR3 has 14 residues. The junction had 5 bases not matched to a gene; V was cut back by 5 bases and J by 5 bases. Per germline, CDR1 MNHEY and CDR2 SVGAGI. As DNA, the CDR3 is TGTGCCAGCAGTCCGGGACAGGGGTCGTATGGCTACACCTTC. Translated, it gives CASSPGQGSYGYTF.

This clone appeared a few times. The gene calls are TRBV14 and TRBJ1-6; a possible D gene is TRBD1 (5 bases). Germline V CDR1 and CDR2: SGHDN, FVKESK. V lost 1 base and J 2 bases, leaving 6 bases between the germline ends. The CDR3 covers 15 residues. CDR3 DNA sequence: TGTGCCAGCAGCCAAGGACAGCCCTATAATTCACCCCTCCACTTT. It specifies CASSQGQPYNSPLHF.

The V and J genes are TRBV19 and TRBJ1-5; D ambiguous. The V end was cut by 10 bases, the J end by 5 bases, with 15 bases between. In germline, CDR1 is LNHDA, CDR2 SQIVND (reference sequence). The CDR3 sequence is 13 residues long. This chain's CDR3 is CATRLGAYQPQHF. DNA of the CDR3: TGTGCCACCCGACTAGGAGCGTATCAGCCCCAGCATTTT.

The gene calls are TRBV7-8 and TRBJ2-7; D is possibly TRBD1 (5 bases). Germline lookup yields CDR1 SGHVS and CDR2 FQNEAQ. Trimming shortened V by 5 bases and J by 7 bases, and 9 bases separated the two germline ends. The CDR3 runs to 11 residues. The DNA of the CDR3 is TGTGCCAGCAGCCGAACAGGAGAGCAGTACTTC. Translated: CASSRTGEQYF.